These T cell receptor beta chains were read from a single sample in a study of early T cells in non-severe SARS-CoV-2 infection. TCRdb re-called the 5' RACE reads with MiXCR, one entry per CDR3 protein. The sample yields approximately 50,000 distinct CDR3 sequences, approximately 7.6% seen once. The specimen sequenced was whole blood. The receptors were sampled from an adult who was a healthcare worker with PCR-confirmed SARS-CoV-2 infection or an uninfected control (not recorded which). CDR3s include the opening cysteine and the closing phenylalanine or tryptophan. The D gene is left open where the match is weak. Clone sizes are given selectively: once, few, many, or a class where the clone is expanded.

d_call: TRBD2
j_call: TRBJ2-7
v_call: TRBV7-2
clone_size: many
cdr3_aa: CASSLVAGSYGAEQYF
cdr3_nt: TGTGCCAGCAGCTTAGTAGCGGGATCTTACGGTGCCGAGCAGTACTTC

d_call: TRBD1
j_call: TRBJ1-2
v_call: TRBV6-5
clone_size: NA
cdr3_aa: CASSLQGFNYGYTF
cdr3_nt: TGTGCCAGCAGTCTACAGGGGTTTAACTATGGCTACACCTTC

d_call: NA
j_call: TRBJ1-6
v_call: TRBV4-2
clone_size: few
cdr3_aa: CASSQDTDSPLHF
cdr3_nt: TGTGCCAGCAGCCAAGATACTGATTCACCCCTCCACTTT

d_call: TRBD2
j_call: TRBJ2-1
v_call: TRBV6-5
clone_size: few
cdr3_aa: CASSKTSGAGEQFF
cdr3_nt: TGTGCCAGCAGTAAGACTAGCGGGGCGGGTGAGCAGTTCTTC

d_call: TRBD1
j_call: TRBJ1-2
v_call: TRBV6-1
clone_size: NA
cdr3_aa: CASNPTGGSYGYTF
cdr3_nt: TGTGCCAGCAATCCCACAGGGGGGTCCTATGGCTACACCTTC

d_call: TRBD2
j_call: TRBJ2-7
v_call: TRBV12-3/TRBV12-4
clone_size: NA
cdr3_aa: CASSPRTSGRADEQYF
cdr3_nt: TGTGCCAGCAGTCCGCGGACTAGCGGGAGGGCCGATGAGCAGTACTTC

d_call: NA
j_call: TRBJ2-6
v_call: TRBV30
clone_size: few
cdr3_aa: CAWSQARSGANVLTF
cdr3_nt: TGTGCCTGGAGTCAGGCCCGCTCTGGGGCCAACGTCCTGACTTTC

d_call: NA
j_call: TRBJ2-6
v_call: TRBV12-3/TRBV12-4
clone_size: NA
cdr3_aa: CASRREQGLSGANVLTF
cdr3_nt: TGTGCCAGCAGAAGGGAACAGGGCCTTTCTGGGGCCAACGTCCTGACTTTC

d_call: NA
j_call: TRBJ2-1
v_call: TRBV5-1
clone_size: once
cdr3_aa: CASSSPWEDEQFF
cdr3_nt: TGCGCCAGCAGCTCTCCGTGGGAGGATGAGCAGTTCTTC

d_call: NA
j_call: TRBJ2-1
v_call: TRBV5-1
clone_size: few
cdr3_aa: CASSLGPATGMFYNEQFF
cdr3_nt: TGCGCCAGCAGCTTGGGCCCCGCTACAGGGATGTTTTACAATGAGCAGTTCTTC

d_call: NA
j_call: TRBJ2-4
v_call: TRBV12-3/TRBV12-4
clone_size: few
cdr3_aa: CASSLTNIQYF
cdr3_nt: TGTGCCAGCAGTTTAACAAACATTCAGTACTTC

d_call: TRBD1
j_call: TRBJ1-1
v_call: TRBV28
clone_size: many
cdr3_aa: CASTGQGARGTEAFF
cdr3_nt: TGTGCCAGCACAGGACAGGGGGCTCGAGGCACTGAAGCTTTCTTT

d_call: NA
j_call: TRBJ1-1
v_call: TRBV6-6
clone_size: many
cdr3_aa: CASSLKSGNTEAFF
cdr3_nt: TGTGCCAGCAGTCTGAAATCAGGGAACACTGAAGCTTTCTTT

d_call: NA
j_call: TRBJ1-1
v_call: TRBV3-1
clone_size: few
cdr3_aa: CASRNPRTGSEAFF
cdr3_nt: TGTGCCAGCAGAAACCCACGTACCGGGTCCGAAGCTTTCTTT

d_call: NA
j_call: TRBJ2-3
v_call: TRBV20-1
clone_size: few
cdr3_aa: CSARGGSFTDTQYF
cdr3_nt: TGCAGTGCTAGAGGTGGTAGTTTCACAGATACGCAGTATTTT

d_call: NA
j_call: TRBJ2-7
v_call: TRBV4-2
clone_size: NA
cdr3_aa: CASSQGTGITYEQYF
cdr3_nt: TGTGCCAGCAGCCAAGGAACGGGGATCACCTACGAGCAGTACTTC

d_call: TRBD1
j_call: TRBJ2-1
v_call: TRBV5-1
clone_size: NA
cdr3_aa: CASWGQGTYNEQFF
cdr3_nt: TGCGCCAGCTGGGGACAGGGGACCTACAATGAGCAGTTCTTC

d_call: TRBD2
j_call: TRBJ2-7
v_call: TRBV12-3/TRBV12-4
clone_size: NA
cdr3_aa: CASSWTSDYEQYF
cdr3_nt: TGTGCCAGCAGTTGGACTAGCGACTACGAGCAGTACTTC

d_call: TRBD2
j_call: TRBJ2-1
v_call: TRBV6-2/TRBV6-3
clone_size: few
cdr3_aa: CASSPRGGLNEQFF
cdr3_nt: TGTGCCAGCAGCCCCCGGGGGGGTCTCAATGAGCAGTTCTTC

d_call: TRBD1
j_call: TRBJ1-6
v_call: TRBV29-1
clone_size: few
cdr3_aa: CSVRTGGYNSPLHF
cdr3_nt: TGCAGCGTCCGGACAGGGGGCTATAATTCACCCCTCCACTTT

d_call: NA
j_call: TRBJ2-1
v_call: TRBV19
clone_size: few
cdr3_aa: CASSIQGDEQFF
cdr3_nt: TGTGCCAGTAGTATACAAGGAGATGAGCAGTTCTTC

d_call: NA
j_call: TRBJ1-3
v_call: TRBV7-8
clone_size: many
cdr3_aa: CASSLAGGSGNTIYF
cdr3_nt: TGTGCCAGCAGCTTAGCGGGGGGTTCGGGAAACACCATATATTTT

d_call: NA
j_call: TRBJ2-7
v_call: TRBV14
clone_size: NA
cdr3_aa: CASSPTGLYEQYF
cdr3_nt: TGTGCCAGCAGCCCGACAGGTCTATACGAGCAGTACTTC

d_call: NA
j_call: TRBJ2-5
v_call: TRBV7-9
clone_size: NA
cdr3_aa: CASSFRGLKTQYF
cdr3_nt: TGTGCCAGCAGCTTTAGGGGCCTAAAGACCCAGTACTTC

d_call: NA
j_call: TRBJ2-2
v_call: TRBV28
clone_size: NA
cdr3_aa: CATSRVTGELFF
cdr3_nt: TGTGCCACCAGCAGGGTCACCGGGGAGCTGTTTTTT

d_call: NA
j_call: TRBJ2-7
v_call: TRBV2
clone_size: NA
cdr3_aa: CASRGMYDYEQYF
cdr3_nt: TGTGCCAGCAGGGGGATGTACGACTACGAGCAGTACTTC

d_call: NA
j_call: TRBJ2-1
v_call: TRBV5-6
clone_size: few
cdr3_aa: CASSLWGRRVYEQFF
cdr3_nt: TGTGCCAGCAGCTTGTGGGGGAGGAGGGTCTATGAGCAGTTCTTC

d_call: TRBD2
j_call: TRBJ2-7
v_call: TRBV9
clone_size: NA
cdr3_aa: CASSVAAGSAYEQYF
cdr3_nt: TGTGCCAGCAGCGTAGCAGCGGGAAGCGCCTACGAGCAGTACTTC

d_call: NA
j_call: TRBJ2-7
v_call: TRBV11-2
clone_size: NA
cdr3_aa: CASSTSGGAYEQYF
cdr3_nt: TGTGCCAGCAGCACCAGTGGAGGGGCCTACGAGCAGTACTTC

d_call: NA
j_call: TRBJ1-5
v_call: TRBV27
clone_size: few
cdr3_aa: CASSFGPAGSQPQHF
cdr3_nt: TGTGCCAGCAGTTTCGGCCCGGCGGGGAGTCAGCCCCAGCATTTT

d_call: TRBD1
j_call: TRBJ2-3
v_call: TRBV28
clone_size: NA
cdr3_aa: CASSLGQTPDTQYF
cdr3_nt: TGTGCCAGCAGTTTGGGACAGACTCCAGATACGCAGTATTTT

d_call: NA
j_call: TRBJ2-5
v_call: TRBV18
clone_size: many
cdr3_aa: CASSRELYQETQYF
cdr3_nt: TGTGCCAGCTCACGGGAATTGTACCAAGAGACCCAGTACTTC

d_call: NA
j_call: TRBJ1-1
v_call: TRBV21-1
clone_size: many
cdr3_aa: CASSNQELMNTEAFF
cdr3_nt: TGTGCCAGCAGCAATCAGGAGCTTATGAACACTGAAGCTTTCTTT

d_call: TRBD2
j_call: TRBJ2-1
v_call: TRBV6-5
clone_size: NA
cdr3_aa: CASSRGTSGRDEQFF
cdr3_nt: TGTGCCAGCAGTCGGGGGACTAGCGGGAGGGATGAGCAGTTCTTC

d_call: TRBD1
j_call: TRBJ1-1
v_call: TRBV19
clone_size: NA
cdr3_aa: CASRDSGGIAEAFF
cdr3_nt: TGTGCCAGTAGAGATTCAGGGGGTATTGCTGAAGCTTTCTTT

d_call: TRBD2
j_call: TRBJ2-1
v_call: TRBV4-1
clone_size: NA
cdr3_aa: CASSQAGLAATNEQFF
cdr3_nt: TGCGCCAGCAGCCAAGCTGGACTAGCGGCTACCAATGAGCAGTTCTTC

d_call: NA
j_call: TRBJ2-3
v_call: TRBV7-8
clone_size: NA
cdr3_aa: CASSQWPASTTTDTQYF
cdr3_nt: TGTGCCAGCAGCCAGTGGCCAGCGAGCACTACCACAGATACGCAGTATTTT

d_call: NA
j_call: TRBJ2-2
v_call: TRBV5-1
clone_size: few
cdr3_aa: CASSLAGMNTGELFF
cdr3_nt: TGCGCCAGCAGCTTGGCAGGGATGAACACCGGGGAGCTGTTTTTT

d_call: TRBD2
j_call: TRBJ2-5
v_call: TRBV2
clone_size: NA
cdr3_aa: CASRRGSGIIETQYF
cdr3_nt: TGTGCCAGCAGGCGTGGTAGCGGGATTATAGAGACCCAGTACTTC

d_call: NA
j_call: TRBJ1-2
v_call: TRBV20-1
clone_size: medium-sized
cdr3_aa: CSASFRGRTSYGYTF
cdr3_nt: TGCAGTGCTTCCTTCCGGGGCCGGACTAGCTATGGCTACACCTTC

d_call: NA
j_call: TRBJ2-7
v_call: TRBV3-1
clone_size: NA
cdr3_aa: CASSQGRNPSYEQYF
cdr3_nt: TGTGCCAGCAGCCAAGGGCGGAACCCATCCTACGAGCAGTACTTC

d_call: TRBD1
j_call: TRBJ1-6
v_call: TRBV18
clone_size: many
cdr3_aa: CASSPRDRGKYNSPLHF
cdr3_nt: TGTGCCAGCTCACCACGAGACAGGGGAAAGTATAATTCACCCCTCCACTTT

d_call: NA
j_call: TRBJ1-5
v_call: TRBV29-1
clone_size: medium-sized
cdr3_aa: CSVGDQPQHF
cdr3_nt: TGCAGCGTTGGGGATCAGCCCCAGCATTTT

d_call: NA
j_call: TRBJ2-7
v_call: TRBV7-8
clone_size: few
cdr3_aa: CASSPKSYEQYF
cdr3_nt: TGTGCCAGCAGCCCCAAGTCCTACGAGCAGTACTTC

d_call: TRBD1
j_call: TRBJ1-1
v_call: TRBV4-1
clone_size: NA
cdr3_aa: CASSQVVSGGSEAFF
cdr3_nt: TGCGCCAGCAGCCAAGTTGTTTCAGGGGGGTCTGAAGCTTTCTTT

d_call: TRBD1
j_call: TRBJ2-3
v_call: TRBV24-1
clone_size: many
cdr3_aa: CATGTGGRDTQYF
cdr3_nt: TGTGCCACCGGAACAGGGGGCCGGGATACGCAGTATTTT

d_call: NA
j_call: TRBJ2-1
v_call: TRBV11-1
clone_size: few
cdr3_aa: CASSPARVYNEQFF
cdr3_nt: TGTGCCAGCAGCCCAGCGAGGGTCTACAATGAGCAGTTCTTC